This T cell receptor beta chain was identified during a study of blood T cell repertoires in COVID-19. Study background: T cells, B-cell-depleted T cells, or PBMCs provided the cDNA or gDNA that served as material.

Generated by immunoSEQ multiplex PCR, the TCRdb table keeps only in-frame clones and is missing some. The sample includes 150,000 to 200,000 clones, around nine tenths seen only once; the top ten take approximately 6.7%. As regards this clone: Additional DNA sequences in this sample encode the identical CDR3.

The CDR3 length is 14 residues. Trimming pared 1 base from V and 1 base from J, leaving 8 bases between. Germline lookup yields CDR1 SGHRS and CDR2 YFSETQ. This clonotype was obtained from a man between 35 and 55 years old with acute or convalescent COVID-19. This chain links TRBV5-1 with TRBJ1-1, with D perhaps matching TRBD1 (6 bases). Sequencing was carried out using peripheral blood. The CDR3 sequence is CASSLTGKNTEAFF. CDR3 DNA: TGCGCCAGCAGCTTGACAGGGAAGAACACTGAAGCTTTCTTT.